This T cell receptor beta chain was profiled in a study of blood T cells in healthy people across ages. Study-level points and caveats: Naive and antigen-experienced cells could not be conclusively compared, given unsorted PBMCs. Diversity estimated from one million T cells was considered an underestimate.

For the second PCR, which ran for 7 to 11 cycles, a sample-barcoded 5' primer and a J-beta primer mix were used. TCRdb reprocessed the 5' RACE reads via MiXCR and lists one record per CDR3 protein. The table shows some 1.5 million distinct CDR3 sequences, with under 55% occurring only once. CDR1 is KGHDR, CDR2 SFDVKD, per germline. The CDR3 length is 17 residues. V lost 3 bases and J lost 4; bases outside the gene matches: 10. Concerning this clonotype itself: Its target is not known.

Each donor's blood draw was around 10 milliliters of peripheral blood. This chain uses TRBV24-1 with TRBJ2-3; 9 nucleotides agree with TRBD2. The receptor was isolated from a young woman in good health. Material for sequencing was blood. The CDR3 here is CATSDESGLANSDTQYF. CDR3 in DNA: TGTGCCACCAGTGATGAATCCGGACTAGCGAATTCAGATACGCAGTATTTT.